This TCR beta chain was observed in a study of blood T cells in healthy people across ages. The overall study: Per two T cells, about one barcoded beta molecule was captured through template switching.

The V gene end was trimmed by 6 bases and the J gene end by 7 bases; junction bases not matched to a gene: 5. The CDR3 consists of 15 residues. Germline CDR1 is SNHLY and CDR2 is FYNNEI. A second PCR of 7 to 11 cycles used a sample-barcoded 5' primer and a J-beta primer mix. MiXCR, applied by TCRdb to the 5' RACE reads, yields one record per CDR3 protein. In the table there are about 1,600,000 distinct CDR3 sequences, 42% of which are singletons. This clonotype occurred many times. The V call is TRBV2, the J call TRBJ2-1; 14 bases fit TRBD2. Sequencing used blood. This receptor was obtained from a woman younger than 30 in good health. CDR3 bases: TGTGCCAGCAGGGGGACTAGCGGGGGCAAAAATGAGCAGTTCTTC. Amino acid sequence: CASRGTSGGKNEQFF.